This T cell receptor beta chain was obtained from a study of shared clonotypes between healthy human individuals. Study-wide results and limits: Tissues were not sampled, only blood, and their repertoires likely differ.

The table came from immunoSEQ multiplex PCR; TCRdb's copy has only in-frame clones and leaves some out. The data show roughly 660,000 clones, about 92% seen once. The trim removed 8 bases at V and 4 bases at J, leaving 15 bases unmatched. CDR1 is MDHEN, CDR2 SYDVKM, per germline. The CDR3 totals 16 residues. All donors qualified as healthy HIV-negative adults and had experienced no recent acute infections or vaccinations. Donors comprised only Caucasian adults living in Nashville, Tennessee. As to this clone: The antigen is undetermined.

The receptor comes from a man between 18 and 35 years old in good health. Some clones in this sample may be carry-over from other donors' samples. The chain employs TRBV28 and TRBJ2-3, with 7 bases matching TRBD1. Specimen: memory CD8+ T cells from PBMCs. The subset denotes: CD45RO+ cells pooled with CCR7-negative TemRA cells. The CDR3 nucleotides read TGTGCCAGCCTAAGCCGTGACAGGGAAGCCCCAGATACGCAGTATTTT. The encoded protein is CASLSRDREAPDTQYF.